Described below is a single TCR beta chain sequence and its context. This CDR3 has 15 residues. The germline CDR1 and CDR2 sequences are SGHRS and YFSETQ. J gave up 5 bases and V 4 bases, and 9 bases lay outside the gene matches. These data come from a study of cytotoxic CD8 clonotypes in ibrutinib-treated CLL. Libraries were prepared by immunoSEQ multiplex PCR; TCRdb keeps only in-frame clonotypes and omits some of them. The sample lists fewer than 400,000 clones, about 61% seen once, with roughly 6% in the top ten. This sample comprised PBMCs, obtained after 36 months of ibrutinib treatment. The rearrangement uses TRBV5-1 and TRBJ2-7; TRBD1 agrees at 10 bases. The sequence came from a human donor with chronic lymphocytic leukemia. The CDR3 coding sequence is TGCGCCAGCAGCAGAGGTGGGACAGGGGTCAACGAGCAGTACTTC. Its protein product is CASSRGGTGVNEQYF. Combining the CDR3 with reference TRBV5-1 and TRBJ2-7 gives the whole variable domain KAGVTQTPRYLIKTRGQQVTLSCSPISGHRSVSWYQQTPGQGLQFLFEYFSETQRNKGNFPGRFSGRQFSNSRSEMNVSTLELGDSALYLCASSRGGTGVNEQYFGPGTRLTVT.